One sample yielded the 13 T cell receptor beta chains listed below, sequenced in a study of long-term antiretroviral therapy in people with HIV. Sequencing used immunoSEQ v3.0 at survey level. The data were produced by immunoSEQ multiplex PCR, yet TCRdb's version contains in-frame clones alone and is incomplete. The sample carries roughly 16,000 clones, roughly 95% recorded once. The sequencing used unsorted PBMCs, collected less than 12 years after starting antiretroviral therapy. The receptors were gathered from a man aged 25 to 40 with HIV.

Written as DNA, the CDR3 is TGCAGCGCTACGACTAGCGGAAAAGATACGCAGTATTTT. Its protein is CSATTSGKDTQYF. This rearrangement joins TRBV29-1 to TRBJ2-3, with 9 bases that match TRBD2. The germline gives CDR1 SQVTM, CDR2 ANQGSEA. The CDR3 runs to 13 residues. The V segment lost 7 bases and the J segment 5 bases; nucleotides outside the gene matches: 7.

This clone has only one observation. The chain combines TRBV28 with TRBJ1-6; unclear D gene. Germline V gene lookup returns CDR1 MDHEN and CDR2 SYDVKM. The CDR3 is 11 amino acids. V lost 4 bases, J lost 5 bases, and 0 bases lay in between. Here the CDR3 DNA reads TGTGCCAGCAGTTATAATTCACCCCTCCACTTT. As protein: CASSYNSPLHF.

The chain uses TRBV5-5 and TRBJ1-1, with D unclear. This CDR3 contains 11 residues. CDR1 and CDR2 (germline): SGHKS, YYEKEE (reference sequence). V gave up 5 bases and J gave up 1 base, with 3 bases separating them. The CDR3 loop reads CASRRNTEAFF. Written as DNA, the CDR3 is TGTGCCAGCAGGAGGAACACTGAAGCTTTCTTT.

The V gene is TRBV28, the J gene TRBJ2-2; D is ambiguous. CDR1 MDHEN and CDR2 SYDVKM come from the germline V gene. Trimming took off 6 bases at V and 1 base at J, with 12 bases between the two ends. The CDR3 sequence is 15 residues long. This chain's CDR3 is CASRSTPWNTGELFF. The CDR3, as DNA: TGTGCCAGCAGATCAACCCCTTGGAACACCGGGGAGCTGTTTTTT.

The V and J genes are TRBV5-4 and TRBJ2-5, with 11 bases identical to TRBD2. CDR1 is SGHNT, CDR2 YYREEE, per germline (reference sequence). V shed 4 bases and J 0 bases; nucleotides not matched to a gene: 5. The CDR3 runs to 16 residues. As DNA, the CDR3 is TGTGCCAGCAGCCTGCGACTAGCGGGGCACCAAGAGACCCAGTACTTC. Encoded protein: CASSLRLAGHQETQYF.

This rearrangement joins TRBV6-1 to TRBJ1-2; 7 bases map to TRBD1. CDR3 length: 15 amino acids. The V gene's germline CDR1 is MNHNS and CDR2 SASEGT. V shed 6 bases, J shed 7 bases, and the junction held 14 bases outside the gene matches. In DNA, the CDR3 is TGTGCCAGCAGCCCTTGGGGGGAACAGGGGACTGGCTACACCTTC. Protein product: CASSPWGEQGTGYTF.

This CDR3 is CASSEAPIAGGPDEQFF. The CDR3 DNA is TGTGCCAGCAGTGAAGCCCCTATAGCGGGGGGGCCCGATGAGCAGTTCTTC. V usage is TRBV2 and J usage is TRBJ2-1; 11 bases map to TRBD2. CDR1 and CDR2 from the germline V gene are SNHLY and FYNNEI. The CDR3 spans 17 residues. V shed 0 bases, J shed 8 bases, and the junction held 9 bases outside the gene matches.

The chain has TRBV30 and TRBJ1-1; 10 bases match TRBD1. V was pared by 2 bases and J by 4 bases, with 4 bases of the junction left unmatched. CDR1 is GTSNPN, CDR2 SVGIG, per germline (reference sequence). The length of the CDR3 is 14 residues. The CDR3 protein is CAWSLRTGGTEAFF. In DNA, the CDR3 is TGTGCCTGGAGTCTTCGGACAGGGGGCACTGAAGCTTTCTTT.

V gene TRBV2 combines with J gene TRBJ1-1; 8 bases align to TRBD1. CDR1 and CDR2 from the germline V gene are SNHLY and FYNNEI. V was pared by 9 bases and J by 1 base, with 7 bases of the junction left unmatched. The CDR3 loop spans 14 amino acids. The CDR3 here is CARERDRGNTEAFF. The CDR3 DNA reads as TGTGCCAGAGAAAGAGACAGGGGGAACACTGAAGCTTTCTTT.

The chain couples TRBV29-1 to TRBJ1-2; no definite D call. Trimming shortened V by 3 bases and J by 6 bases, and 5 bases separated the two germline ends. CDR3 length: 10 residues. Germline values: CDR1 SQVTM, CDR2 ANQGSEA. CDR3 in DNA: TGCAGCGTTGACCAGAATGGCTACACCTTC. Its translation: CSVDQNGYTF.

The J gene is TRBJ1-4, the V gene TRBV2; perhaps TRBD1 as D (5 bases). V shed 8 bases and J shed 11 bases, with 15 bases lying between them. Germline V gives CDR1 SNHLY, CDR2 FYNNEI. The CDR3 is made up of 12 amino acids. The CDR3 here is CASHRDFEKLFF. The CDR3 nucleotides are TGTGCCAGCCATAGGGACTTTGAGAAACTGTTTTTT.

This chain uses TRBV2 with TRBJ1-5; D not certain. The CDR3 runs 14 residues. CDR1 and CDR2 from the germline V gene are SNHLY and FYNNEI. Trimming cost V 4 bases and J 2 bases, with 9 bases left between them. The CDR3, as DNA: TGTGCCAGCAGTGGAGGGTGGCGCAATCAGCCCCAGCATTTT. It encodes CASSGGWRNQPQHF.

This clone has just one count. The chain combines TRBV7-9 with TRBJ2-2, with D perhaps matching TRBD1 (6 bases). The V gene lost 5 bases and the J gene lost 2 bases, with 9 bases spanning the gap. The CDR3 covers 14 residues. Germline-derived CDR1 and CDR2 are SEHNR and FQNEAQ (reference sequence). The CDR3 DNA reads as TGTGCCAGCAGCCGGGACATCAACACCGGGGAGCTGTTTTTT. Protein sequence: CASSRDINTGELFF. Full variable domain (remainder filled in from reference TRBV7-9 and TRBJ2-2): DTGVSQNPRHKITKRGQNVTFRCDPISEHNRLYWYRQTLGQGPEFLTYFQNEAQLEKSRLLSDRFSAERPKGSFSTLEIQRTEQGDSAMYLCASSRDINTGELFFGEGSRLTVL.